The rows below give T cell receptor beta chains drawn from one sample of a study of shared clonotypes between healthy human individuals. TCRdb keeps only in-frame clones here, not all; method: immunoSEQ multiplex PCR. The sample lists just over 2,000,000 clones; approximately 95% were seen once. Sequencing input: naive CD4+ T cells sorted from blood. The receptors here all came from a man in his late teens or twenties in good health. Both conserved end residues are trimmed from each CDR3.

j_call | v_call | cdr3_aa
TRBJ1-2 | TRBV6-1 | ASSAPGQGLGNYGYT
TRBJ1-5 | TRBV6-5 | ASSYGHNSNQPQH
TRBJ1-2 | TRBV4-1 | ASSLSSDPIGGYT
TRBJ2-7 | TRBV15 | ATSRGTGTYEQY
TRBJ2-7 | TRBV7-2 | ASSLDVGEQY
TRBJ1-2 | TRBV7-3 | ASSSGQGENGYT
TRBJ2-7 | TRBV14 | ASSQEGTRQQY
TRBJ2-3 | TRBV19 | ASSLRGWSGTDTQY
TRBJ1-5 | TRBV2 | ASSEEGASNQPQH
TRBJ1-2 | TRBV29-1 | SVRDGPYGYT
TRBJ1-2 | TRBV30 | AWSTPSDRANYGYT
TRBJ2-7 | TRBV5-1 | ASSLGLAGRSYEQY
TRBJ1-1 | TRBV2 | ASSQDRNTEAF
TRBJ1-1 | TRBV6-1 | ASSELQSTEAF
TRBJ1-6 | TRBV28 | ASRDPGQGAFGNSPLH
TRBJ2-3 | TRBV28 | ASSYWGTSTDTQY
TRBJ2-3 | TRBV7-2 | ASSFSRSTDTQY
TRBJ1-1 | TRBV6-4 | ASSDRRDGRTEAF
TRBJ1-2 | TRBV30 | AWSVLGSATKNYGYT
TRBJ2-2 | TRBV5-1 | ASSSDTGELF
TRBJ1-2 | TRBV7-9 | ASSLASGGVGLSGYT
TRBJ1-1 | TRBV30 | AWSGHYTEAF
TRBJ2-6 | TRBV5-5 | ASSLAISGANVLT
TRBJ2-2 | TRBV6-6 | ASSYIAGGPGELF
TRBJ2-5 | TRBV2 | ASRQGGETQY
TRBJ1-2 | TRBV5-4 | ASSLQQKNYGYT
TRBJ2-3 | TRBV5-4 | ASSLTSGNTDTQY
TRBJ1-1 | TRBV6-1 | ASIRGGTEAF
TRBJ2-6 | TRBV30 | AWSVLPSGANVLT
TRBJ1-2 | TRBV7-2 | ASSLEPGQGSYGYT
TRBJ2-1 | TRBV7-6 | ASSPTQGYSYNEQF
TRBJ1-6 | TRBV9 | ASSPTRVRGSYNSPLH
TRBJ1-1 | TRBV27 | ASSLSYGNTEAF
TRBJ2-6 | TRBV5-1 | ASGIYGDGANVLT
TRBJ2-3 | TRBV4-1 | ASSQVPGTDTQY
TRBJ1-2 | TRBV15 | ATSPRGRGYT
TRBJ1-1 | TRBV6-1 | ASRYTGSTEAF
TRBJ1-2 | TRBV13 | ASRVGSLNYGYT
TRBJ1-5 | TRBV27 | ASSFSGIGQPQH
TRBJ2-2 | TRBV7-8 | ASSGGLAYRSGELF
TRBJ2-7 | TRBV2 | ASRTGLIYEQY
TRBJ1-2 | TRBV6-5 | ASSYAPDLYGYT
TRBJ2-5 | TRBV9 | ASSVAGRQETQY
TRBJ1-5 | TRBV5-6 | ASSLGPADSNQPQH
TRBJ2-5 | TRBV6-1 | ASSGPGRGQETQY
TRBJ1-2 | TRBV19 | ASRMGQQTYGYT
TRBJ2-5 | TRBV2 | ASSGQGQETQY
TRBJ1-6 | TRBV4-1 | ASSQGIMGQLNSPLH
TRBJ2-1 | TRBV5-1 | ASSRGTGRINEQF
TRBJ2-1 | TRBV7-3 | ASSLVGSSYNEQF
TRBJ2-3 | TRBV7-9 | ASSLARQADTQY
TRBJ1-2 | TRBV4-3 | ASSQVGRDGYGYT
TRBJ1-1 | TRBV11-2 | ASSLASLRVANTEAF